This section outlines one TCR beta chain sequence together with its context. Its specificity is unknown. V lost 5 bases, J lost 1 base, and 3 bases stayed unmatched. The CDR3 contains 14 residues. Synthesis of cDNA was carried out by template-switch 5'RACE. The reaction used 10-nucleotide random UMIs. TCRdb called the 5' RACE reads again in MiXCR, with one record for every CDR3 protein. The data contain about 24,000 distinct CDR3 sequences, over 10% of them seen just once; the ten biggest clones take up around 5.9%. This specimen comes from a study of neurological immune-mediated disorders. The study, taken as a whole, reports: None of the CDR3 amino acid sequences of expanded clones were shared across subjects, and this suggested private repertoires in all groups. Patients with HTLV-1-associated myelopathy showed the most TCR clonal expansion. Those with multiple sclerosis showed the least, falling below healthy controls.

As to time point: technical triplicate 1. The sorted libraries were made from approximately 950,000 CD4+ or CD8+ T cells. This rearrangement joins TRBV12-3 or TRBV12-4 to TRBJ1-1, with TRBD1 identical over 8 bases. The sequencing sample was made of CD4+ T cells from blood. The clonotype comes from a female donor with HTLV-1-associated myelopathy (HAM/TSP). The CDR3 is CASSPQGANTEAFF. Here the CDR3 DNA reads TGTGCCAGCAGTCCCCAGGGGGCGAACACTGAAGCTTTCTTT.